This T cell receptor beta chain was found in a study of shared clonotypes between healthy human individuals. A note on this clone: Its target is not known.

Only in-frame clones appear in the TCRdb table, and some are missing; sequencing was by immunoSEQ multiplex PCR. The repertoire holds under 1,900,000 clones, with less than 99% as singletons. Study results and limitations: Some clonotypes were shared by all four sorted-subset donors, while others were not shared. The non-shared ones had lower generation probabilities than the shared ones.

Each donor was a Caucasian adult residing in Nashville, Tennessee. Memory CD4+ cells were the fraction left after CD45RA+ naive selection. Germline V lookup: CDR1 SGHVS, CDR2 FQNEAQ. V gave up 5 bases and J gave up 0 bases; unmatched junction bases: 11. The CDR3 is 20 amino acids. Sample: naive CD4+ T cells sorted from blood. Subset reported: CD45RA+ positively selected. This chain links TRBV7-8 with TRBJ2-2; TRBD2 matches at 14 bases. This TCR was sampled from a man under 40 in good health. CDR3 amino acids: CASSPRGLAGVTPNTGELFF. The CDR3 DNA follows: TGTGCCAGCAGCCCCCGGGGACTAGCGGGAGTGACCCCGAACACCGGGGAGCTGTTTTTT.